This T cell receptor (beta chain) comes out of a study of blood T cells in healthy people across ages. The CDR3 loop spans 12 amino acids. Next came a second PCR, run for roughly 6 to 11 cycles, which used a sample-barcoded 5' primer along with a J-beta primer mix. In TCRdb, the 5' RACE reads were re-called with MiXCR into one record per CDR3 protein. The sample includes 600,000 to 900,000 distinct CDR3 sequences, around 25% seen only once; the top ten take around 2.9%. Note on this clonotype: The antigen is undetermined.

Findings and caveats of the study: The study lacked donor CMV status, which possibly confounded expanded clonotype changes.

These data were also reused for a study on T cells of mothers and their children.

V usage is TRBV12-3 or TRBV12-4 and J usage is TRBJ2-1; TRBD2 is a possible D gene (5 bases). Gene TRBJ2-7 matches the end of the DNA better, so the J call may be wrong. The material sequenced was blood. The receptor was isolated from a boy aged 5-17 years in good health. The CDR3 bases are TGTGCCAGCAGAGTGGGAGTCAATGAGCAGTACTTC. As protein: CASRVGVNEQYF.